Listed below are T cell receptor beta chains from one sample, sequenced in a study of cytomegalovirus exposure and HLA in healthy donors. The protocol was immunoSEQ multiplex PCR, while the TCRdb copy is restricted to in-frame clones and leaves out a portion. The table for this sample gives some 130,000 clones. Sequencing was performed on PBMCs. These receptors were collected from a woman in her thirties or forties in good health and CMV-seronegative. Both conserved end residues are trimmed from each CDR3. The D gene is left open where the match is weak.

D: -
V: TRBV5-8
CDR3: ASSLGQSTEAF

D: -
V: TRBV18
CDR3: ASSPRPGEFSGANVLT

D: -
V: TRBV27
CDR3: ASRRGTAHANYGYT

D: -
V: TRBV4-3
CDR3: ASSQDLRDSEQY

D: -
V: TRBV27
CDR3: ASSFFRVSGNEQF

D: TRBD2
V: TRBV19
CDR3: AAGLGETQY

D: TRBD2
V: TRBV7-2
CDR3: ASSNLAGLYEQY

D: -
V: TRBV6-4
CDR3: ASSDSTQGTDTQY

D: TRBD1
V: TRBV5-1
CDR3: ASSTPDRAGETQY

D: -
V: TRBV14
CDR3: ASSQGQNQPQH

D: -
V: TRBV19
CDR3: ASSTDMSSYNEQF

D: TRBD2
V: TRBV4-1
CDR3: ASSQDLAGSTDTQY

D: TRBD1
V: TRBV28
CDR3: ASIRDSPPEQY

D: -
V: TRBV28
CDR3: ASSPQDIIIGNEKLF

D: -
V: TRBV5-4
CDR3: ASSLGSEGNTIY

D: TRBD2
V: TRBV5-4
CDR3: ASSLLSGEGETQY

D: -
V: TRBV7-8
CDR3: ASSRAGVSYGYT

D: -
V: TRBV5-6
CDR3: ASSEHSDYT

D: -
V: TRBV9
CDR3: ASSVGRGEYYGYT

D: -
V: TRBV7-8
CDR3: ASSLRVIGGNQPQH

D: -
V: TRBV25-1
CDR3: ASSEVGATNEKLF

D: -
V: TRBV5-1
CDR3: ASALRGSSTDTQY

D: -
V: TRBV2
CDR3: ASSERQAGSYNEQF

D: -
V: TRBV28
CDR3: ASSSPGVTEAF

D: -
V: TRBV19
CDR3: ASSPTGNQPQH

D: TRBD2
V: TRBV5-1
CDR3: ASSSLTSGDNEQF

D: -
V: TRBV11-2
CDR3: ASSLRGSRAF

D: TRBD1
V: TRBV14
CDR3: ASSQVGTGKKLF